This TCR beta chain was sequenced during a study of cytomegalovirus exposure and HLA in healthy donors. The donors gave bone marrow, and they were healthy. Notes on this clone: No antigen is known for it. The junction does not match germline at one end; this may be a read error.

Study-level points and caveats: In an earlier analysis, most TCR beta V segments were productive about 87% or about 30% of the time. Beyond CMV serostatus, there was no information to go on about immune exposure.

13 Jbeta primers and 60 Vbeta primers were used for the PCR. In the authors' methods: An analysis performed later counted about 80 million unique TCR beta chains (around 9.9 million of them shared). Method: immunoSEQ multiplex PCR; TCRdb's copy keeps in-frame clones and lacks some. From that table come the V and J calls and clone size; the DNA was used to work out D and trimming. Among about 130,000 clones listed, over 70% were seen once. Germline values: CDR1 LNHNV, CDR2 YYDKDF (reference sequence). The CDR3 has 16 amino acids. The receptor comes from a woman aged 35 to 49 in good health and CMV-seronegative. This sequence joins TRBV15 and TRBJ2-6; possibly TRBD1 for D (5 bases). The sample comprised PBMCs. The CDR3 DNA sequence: TGTGCCACCAGCAGAGGGGTCCACTCTGGGGCCAACGGCCTGACTTTC. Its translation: CATSRGVHSGANGLTF.